The next 10 T cell receptor beta chains were all read from a single sample in a study of cytomegalovirus exposure and HLA in healthy donors. The PCR was carried out with 60 Vbeta primers and 13 Jbeta primers. Using immunoSEQ multiplex PCR, the repertoire was profiled, and TCRdb retains in-frame clones only, with some absent. The sample shows about 150,000 clones, 80% to 90% of them seen only once. The sequenced sample consisted of PBMCs. These receptors were collected from a young woman in good health and CMV-seronegative.

The chain has TRBV27 and TRBJ1-1, with D hard to call. The CDR3 has 12 amino acids. Per the germline V gene, CDR1 is MNHEY and CDR2 is SMNVEV (reference sequence). V was pared by 5 bases and J by 4 bases, with 8 bases between. The CDR3 nucleotides are TGTGCCAGCAGTGGGAGGGCCACTGAAGCTTTCTTT. The encoded protein is CASSGRATEAFF.

This clone was found a few times. At one of its ends the junction is not consistent with the germline gene, which may arise from a read error. The genes are TRBV7-7 and TRBJ2-7; TRBD1 might be the D (5 bases). Germline V CDR1 and CDR2: SSHAT, FNYEAQ (reference sequence). There are 14 residues in the CDR3. The CDR3 region is CASSPLTVSYEQYF. The CDR3 nucleotides read TGTGCTAGCAGCCCGTTGACAGTATCCTACGAGCAGTACTTC.

The chain joins TRBV27 to TRBJ2-3; TRBD1 is a possible D gene (6 bases). The germline V gene has CDR1 MNHEY and CDR2 SMNVEV (reference sequence). The V gene lost 5 bases and the J gene lost 5 bases, with 14 bases spanning the gap. The CDR3 totals 14 residues. CDR3 DNA: TGTGCCAGCAGTATCGGACAGTTTAAAGATACGCAGTATTTT. The encoded protein is CASSIGQFKDTQYF.

In DNA form, the CDR3 reads TGTGCCAGCAGTGATCAGGAGACCCAGTACTTC. This sequence encodes CASSDQETQYF. The chain is built from TRBV6-1 and TRBJ2-5; D call uncertain. Per germline, CDR1 MNHNS and CDR2 SASEGT. Trimming removed 3 bases at V and 5 bases at J, with 4 bases between. The CDR3 has 11 amino acids.

The J gene is TRBJ1-1, the V gene TRBV2; D might be TRBD1 (6 bases). Trimming cost V 6 bases and J 0 bases, with 11 bases left between them. The CDR3 loop spans 14 amino acids. Germline loops: CDR1 SNHLY, CDR2 FYNNEI. The CDR3 protein is CASRDGQLNTEAFF. The DNA for the CDR3 is TGTGCCAGCAGGGACGGACAGTTGAACACTGAAGCTTTCTTT.

V is TRBV5-1 and J is TRBJ2-1; 10 nucleotides line up with TRBD2. The CDR3 is made up of 14 amino acids. The germline CDR1 and CDR2 sequences are SGHRS and YFSETQ. J gave up 8 bases and V 2 bases, and 4 bases lay outside the gene matches. CDR3 coding DNA: TGCGCCAGCAGCTTCTCCGGGACTAGCGATGAGCAGTTCTTC. It translates to CASSFSGTSDEQFF.

The chain recombines TRBV7-9 with TRBJ2-3, with D perhaps matching TRBD2 (7 bases). The CDR3 is made up of 13 amino acids. Trimming pared 7 bases from V and 4 bases from J, leaving 12 bases between. Germline CDR1 is SEHNR and CDR2 is FQNEAQ (reference sequence). DNA of the CDR3: TGTGCCAGCATGGCCGGGGGGCCAGATACGCAGTATTTT. Protein sequence: CASMAGGPDTQYF.

V and J are TRBV28 and TRBJ2-2, with TRBD2 identical over 11 bases. Germline V CDR1 and CDR2: MDHEN, SYDVKM. Trimming took 3 bases from V and 6 from J; bases not matched to a gene: 3. The CDR3 extends over 15 amino acids. The CDR3 nucleotides are TGTGCCAGCAGTTTTAGCGGGGGGGCCTCCGGGGAGCTGTTTTTT. It encodes CASSFSGGASGELFF.

The genes are TRBV6-1 and TRBJ2-1; D is undetermined. CDR1 is MNHNS, CDR2 SASEGT, per germline. Trimming took off 6 bases at V and 5 bases at J, with 11 bases between the two ends. The CDR3 covers 13 residues. The CDR3 protein is CASSPTHDNEQFF. The CDR3 DNA follows: TGTGCCAGCAGCCCAACACATGACAATGAGCAGTTCTTC.

The chain combines TRBV28 with TRBJ2-6, with 8 bases fitting TRBD1. The J segment lost 0 bases and the V segment lost 3 bases, leaving 7 bases of the junction unmatched. The CDR3 totals 18 residues. From germline, CDR1 is MDHEN and CDR2 SYDVKM. CDR3 region: CASSLARDRSSGANVLTF. The CDR3 DNA is TGTGCCAGCAGTTTGGCGAGGGACAGGTCCTCTGGGGCCAACGTCCTGACTTTC.